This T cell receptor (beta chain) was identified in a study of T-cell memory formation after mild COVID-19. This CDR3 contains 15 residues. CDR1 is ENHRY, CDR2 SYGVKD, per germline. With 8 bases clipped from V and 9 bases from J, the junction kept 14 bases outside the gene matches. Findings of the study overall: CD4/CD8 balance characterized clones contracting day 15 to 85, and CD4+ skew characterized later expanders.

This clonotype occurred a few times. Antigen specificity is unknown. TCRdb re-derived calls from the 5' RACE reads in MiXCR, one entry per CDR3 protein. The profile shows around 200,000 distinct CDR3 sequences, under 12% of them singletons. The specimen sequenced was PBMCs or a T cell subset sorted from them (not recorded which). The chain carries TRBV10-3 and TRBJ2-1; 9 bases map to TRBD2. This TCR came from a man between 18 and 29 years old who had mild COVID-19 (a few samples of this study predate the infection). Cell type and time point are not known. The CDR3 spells CAISPGAGGSAEQFF. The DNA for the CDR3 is TGTGCCATCTCCCCCGGAGCGGGGGGAAGTGCTGAGCAGTTCTTC.